The present TCR beta chain was sequenced within a study of T-cell reconstitution after alpha-beta-depleted transplantation in children. Study-wide findings and caveats: Some patients showed high day-60 TCRbeta diversity, which derived from surviving recipient T cells and thymic progenitors.

Unique molecular identifiers were incorporated during preparation of the TCRbeta library. A single record per CDR3 protein comes from TCRdb applying MiXCR to the PCR reads. This table has approximately 430,000 distinct CDR3 sequences, 15% to 20% appearing once. This clonotype appeared a few times. Its specificity is unknown. The sequences come from PBMCs, mostly from graft donor cells, collected 360 days after TCRalphabeta/CD19-depleted stem cell transplant. This clonotype was obtained from a boy younger than two who had a stem cell transplant for Wiskott-Aldrich syndrome, so the T cells may come from the graft donor.

CDR3 sequence reads: CASHSGELSGANVLTF. CDR3 nucleotide sequence: TGTGCCAGCCACTCGGGGGAACTTTCTGGGGCCAACGTCCTGACTTTC. The gene calls are TRBV18 and TRBJ2-6; D may be TRBD2 (6 bases). CDR1 and CDR2 (germline): KGHSH, LQKENI. Between the trimmed V and J ends, which lost 8 bases and 1 base, there was a span of 15 bases. The CDR3 totals 16 residues.